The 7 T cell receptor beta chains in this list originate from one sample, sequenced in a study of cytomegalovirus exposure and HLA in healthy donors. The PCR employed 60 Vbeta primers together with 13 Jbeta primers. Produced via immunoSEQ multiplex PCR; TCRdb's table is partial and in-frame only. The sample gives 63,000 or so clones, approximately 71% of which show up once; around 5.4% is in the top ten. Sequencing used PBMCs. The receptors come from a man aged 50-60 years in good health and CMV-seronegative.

The CDR3 reads CASKRGDSGNTIYF. CDR3 in DNA: TGTGCCAGCAAGCGGGGAGACTCTGGAAACACCATATATTTT. This chain connects TRBV6-5 to TRBJ1-3; unclear D gene. The CDR3 is 14 residues long. Germline lookup yields CDR1 MNHEY and CDR2 SVGAGI. The V end was cut by 7 bases, the J end by 0 bases, with 10 bases between.

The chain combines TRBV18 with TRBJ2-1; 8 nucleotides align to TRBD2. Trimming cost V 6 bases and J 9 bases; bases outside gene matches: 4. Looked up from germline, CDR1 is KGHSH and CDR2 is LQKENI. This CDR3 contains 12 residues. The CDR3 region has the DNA TGTGCCAGCTCCTCGAGCGGGGGTGAGCAGTTCTTC. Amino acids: CASSSSGGEQFF.

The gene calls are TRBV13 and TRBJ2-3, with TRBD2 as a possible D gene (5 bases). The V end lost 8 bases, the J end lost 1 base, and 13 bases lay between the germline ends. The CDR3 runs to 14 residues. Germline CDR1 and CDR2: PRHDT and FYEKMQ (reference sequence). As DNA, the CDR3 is TGTGCCAGCGCCGCCGCGGGCGGCACAGATACGCAGTATTTT. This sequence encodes CASAAAGGTDTQYF.

The CDR3, as DNA: TGTGCCAGTAGTATAGCGACTGGGAACACTGAAGCTTTCTTT. This sequence encodes CASSIATGNTEAFF. The chain joins TRBV19 to TRBJ1-1; no firm D call. The germline V gene has CDR1 LNHDA and CDR2 SQIVND (reference sequence). The CDR3 is 14 amino acids. The V and J ends lost 1 base and 1 base respectively, with 7 bases between them.

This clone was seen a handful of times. As DNA, the CDR3 is TGTGCCAGCAGTGAACTAGCGGGGACAGATACGCAGTATTTT. It specifies CASSELAGTDTQYF. The J gene is TRBJ2-3, the V gene TRBV6-4, with 10 bases aligning to TRBD2. The germline CDR1 and CDR2 sequences are MRHNA and SNTAGT. CDR3 length equals 14 residues. V was pared by 3 bases and J by 3 bases, with 0 bases of the junction left unmatched.

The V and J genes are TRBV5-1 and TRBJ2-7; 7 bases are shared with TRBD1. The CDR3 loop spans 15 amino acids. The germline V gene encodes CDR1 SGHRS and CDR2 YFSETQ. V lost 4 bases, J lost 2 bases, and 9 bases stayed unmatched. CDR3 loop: CASSPPGQYPYEQYF. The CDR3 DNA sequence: TGCGCCAGCAGCCCCCCGGGACAGTACCCCTACGAGCAGTACTTC.

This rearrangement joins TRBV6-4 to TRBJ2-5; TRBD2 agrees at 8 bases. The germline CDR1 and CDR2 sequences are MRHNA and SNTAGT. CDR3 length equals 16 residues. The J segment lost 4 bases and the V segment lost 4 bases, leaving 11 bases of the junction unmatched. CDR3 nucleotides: TGTGCCAGCAGTGTACGGGGACGGGGGGGCCGAGAGACCCAGTACTTC. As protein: CASSVRGRGGRETQYF.